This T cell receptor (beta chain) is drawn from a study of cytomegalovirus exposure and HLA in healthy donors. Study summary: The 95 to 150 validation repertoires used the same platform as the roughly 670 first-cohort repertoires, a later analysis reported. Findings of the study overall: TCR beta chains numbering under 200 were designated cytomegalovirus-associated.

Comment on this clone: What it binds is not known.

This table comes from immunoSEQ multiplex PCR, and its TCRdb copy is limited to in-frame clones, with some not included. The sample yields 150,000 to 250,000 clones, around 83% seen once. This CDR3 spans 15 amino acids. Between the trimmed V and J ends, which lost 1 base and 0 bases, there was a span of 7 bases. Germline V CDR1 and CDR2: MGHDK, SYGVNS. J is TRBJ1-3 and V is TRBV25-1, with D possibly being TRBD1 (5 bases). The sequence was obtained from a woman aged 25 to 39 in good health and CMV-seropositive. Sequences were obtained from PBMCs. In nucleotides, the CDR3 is TGTGCCAGCAGTGAATGGGGCAGCTCTGGAAACACCATATATTTT. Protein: CASSEWGSSGNTIYF.